The present T cell receptor (beta chain) was sequenced within a study of STAT5B mutations in CD4+ large granular lymphocyte leukemia. About this clone: The antigen is undetermined.

Methods used by the authors: Lowest detectable productive clonotype frequency was 2.59 x 10-5. Data came from immunoSEQ multiplex PCR; TCRdb stores just in-frame clones and leaves some out. The V and J calls and clone size come from that table; D and trimming were worked out from the DNA. The sample lists tens of thousands of clones, 60% to 80% occurring once. The CDR3 runs 16 residues. Germline V lookup: CDR1 MDHEN, CDR2 SYDVKM. V shed 9 bases and J shed 1 base, with 21 bases lying between them. Study-wide points: Roughly 27% of private leukemic clonotypes occurred rarely in other patients' non-leukemic repertoires. CD4-sorted patient repertoires seemed more clonal than healthy CD4+ repertoires.

Sequenced input: CD4+ T cells from blood buffy coats. This clonotype was sampled from a human donor in good health. This rearrangement joins TRBV28 to TRBJ1-2; tentative D call: TRBD1 (6 bases). CDR3 amino acids: CASYFRGGTLNYGYTF. In DNA, the CDR3 is TGTGCCAGTTACTTCAGGGGCGGAACCCTTAACTATGGCTACACCTTC.